This TCR beta chain was sequenced in a study of blood T cells in healthy people across ages. The V and J ends lost 4 bases and 0 bases, in that order; junction bases with no gene match: 5. The CDR3 is made up of 18 amino acids. Germline loops: CDR1 SGHAT, CDR2 FQNNGV. Many counts were recorded for this clonotype. Its antigen is unidentified. A second roughly 6 to 12 cycle PCR used barcoded and J-beta primers. Template switching added a 12-random-nucleotide identifier to every cDNA molecule. MiXCR, applied by TCRdb to the 5' RACE reads, yields one record per CDR3 protein. The sample records about 1 million distinct CDR3 sequences, around 45% being singletons. Study observations and caveats: The diversity estimates, figures obtained from one million T cells, were considered underestimates. Higher diversity, along with more naive CD4+ cells, distinguished long-lived donors from aged donors. Measured against age, TCR beta diversity per million T cells decreased in a roughly linear manner.

Sequencing was done on a sample of blood. The receptor comes from a woman aged 55-75 years in good health. The genes are TRBV11-2 and TRBJ2-4; 14 positions agree with TRBD2. CDR3 residues: CASSSGLAGVLAKNIQYF. The CDR3 DNA follows: TGTGCCAGCAGCTCGGGACTAGCGGGAGTTTTAGCCAAAAACATTCAGTACTTC.